This note documents a single TCR beta chain sequence. This entry comes from a study of shared clonotypes between healthy human individuals. Terminally differentiated effector memory CD45RA+ cells were excluded from the naive CD8 cells, which were CD45RO-negative and positively selected for CCR7. Libraries were prepared by immunoSEQ multiplex PCR; TCRdb keeps only in-frame clonotypes and omits some of them. The repertoire includes about 2,100,000 clones, approximately 94% of them detected once, and over 1.5% sits in the top ten. Per the germline V gene, CDR1 is KGHSH and CDR2 is LQKENI. With 3 bases clipped from V and 9 bases from J, the junction kept 17 bases outside the gene matches. The length of the CDR3 is 17 residues.

The specimen sequenced was naive CD8+ T cells from PBMCs. This rearrangement joins TRBV18 to TRBJ2-7; 10 bases match TRBD2. This clonotype was sampled from a man in his late teens or twenties in good health. Some clones in this sample may be carry-over from other donors' samples. CDR3 in DNA: TGTGCCAGCTCACCCCCCGGGCTAGCGGGAGTAAGAAGGGCGCAGTACTTC. This codes for CASSPPGLAGVRRAQYF.